Listed here are 3 T cell receptor beta chains from one sample, sequenced in a study of T-cell reconstitution after alpha-beta-depleted transplantation in children. TCRbeta library construction was performed incorporating unique molecular identifiers. Each CDR3 protein gets one entry after TCRdb re-called the PCR reads with MiXCR. The repertoire holds 300,000 to 400,000 distinct CDR3 sequences, with about 16% as singletons. This specimen consisted of PBMCs, mostly from graft donor cells, obtained 360 days after TCRalphabeta/CD19-depleted stem cell transplant. The receptors originated from a male patient aged 2-9 years who had a stem cell transplant for acute lymphoblastic leukemia, so the T cells may come from the graft donor.

This CDR3 is CASRQGGQGTNEQFF. Here the CDR3 DNA reads TGTGCCAGCAGGCAAGGGGGACAGGGGACAAATGAGCAGTTCTTC. The V call is TRBV28, the J call TRBJ2-1; 10 bases align to TRBD1. The CDR3 has 15 amino acids. The J segment lost 7 bases and the V segment lost 6 bases, leaving 9 bases of the junction unmatched. CDR1 is MDHEN, CDR2 SYDVKM, per germline.

The gene calls are TRBV4-1 and TRBJ2-3, with 11 bases that match TRBD2. Germline V gives CDR1 MGHRA, CDR2 YSYEKL. With 3 bases clipped from V and 9 bases from J, the junction kept 11 bases outside the gene matches. The CDR3 consists of 16 residues. The CDR3 DNA is TGCGCCAGCAGCCATATCTTAGCGGGAGGGCTTAGGACGCAGTATTTT. Its translation is CASSHILAGGLRTQYF.

V and J are TRBV9 and TRBJ2-5; maybe TRBD2 (6 bases). Trimming stripped 0 bases from V and 5 bases from J, with 14 bases between. This CDR3 is 15 amino acids long. CDR1 is SGDLS, CDR2 YYNGEE, per germline. The CDR3 reads CASSVGGGRWETQYF. The CDR3 nucleotides are TGTGCCAGCAGCGTAGGTGGAGGGAGGTGGGAGACCCAGTACTTC.